These 10 T cell receptor beta chains came from one sample sequenced in a study of early T cells in non-severe SARS-CoV-2 infection. A single record per CDR3 protein comes from TCRdb applying MiXCR to the 5' RACE reads. Of roughly 56,000 distinct CDR3 sequences in the sample, around 8% are singletons; the top ten hold 3.5% to 4.5%. Sequenced material: whole blood. The origin of the receptors is an adult who was a healthcare worker with PCR-confirmed SARS-CoV-2 infection or an uninfected control (not recorded which).

The chain carries TRBV2 and TRBJ2-7, with D possibly TRBD1 on 5 matching bases. The CDR3 spans 13 residues. Per the germline V gene, CDR1 is SNHLY and CDR2 is FYNNEI. V lost 2 bases to trimming and J lost 4 bases, with 9 bases between them. DNA for the CDR3: TGTGCCAGCAGTGAACAGGGCCAATACGAGCAGTACTTC. Protein: CASSEQGQYEQYF. Variable domain in full (rest from reference TRBV2 and TRBJ2-7): EPEVTQTPSHQVTQMGQEVILRCVPISNHLYFYWYRQILGQKVEFLVSFYNNEISEKSEIFDDQFSVERPDGSNFTLKIRSTKLEDSAMYFCASSEQGQYEQYFGPGTRLTVT.

The table lists this clonotype with many counts. This chain links TRBV12-3 or TRBV12-4 with TRBJ2-7, with TRBD2 identical over 10 bases. Trimming cost V 2 bases and J 5 bases; bases outside gene matches: 6. The CDR3 runs to 15 residues. The chain's CDR3 is CASSLQSSGSHEQYF. CDR3 DNA sequence: TGTGCCAGCAGTTTACAGTCTAGCGGGAGTCACGAGCAGTACTTC.

This clonotype has a handful of counts. The chain uses TRBV21-1 and TRBJ2-7; the table's D gene call, TRBD2, was not cross checked with the DNA. TRBV21-1 is a documented pseudogene. The CDR3 consists of 15 residues. The CDR3: CASSKETSGSHEQYF. CDR3 nucleotides: TGTGCCAGCAGCAAAGAGACTAGCGGGAGCCACGAGCAGTACTTC.

There are a few counts of this clonotype. This chain connects TRBV7-8 to TRBJ2-7; TRBD1 matches 7 bases. This CDR3 spans 15 amino acids. Germline CDR1 SGHVS, CDR2 FQNEAQ. Losses at the gene ends were 1 base for V and 2 bases for J; bases not matched to a gene: 5. The CDR3 nucleotides are TGTGCCAGCAGCTTAGATTGGGGGACAGCCTACGAGCAGTACTTC. Translation gives CASSLDWGTAYEQYF.

The V and J genes are TRBV18 and TRBJ2-3, with TRBD2 as a possible D gene (5 bases). V dropped 6 bases and J dropped 3 bases, with 13 bases sitting between them. Germline-derived CDR1 and CDR2 are KGHSH and LQKENI. The CDR3 is 14 residues long. In DNA, the CDR3 is TGTGCCAGCTCCCCGTATGGGAGAACAGATACGCAGTATTTT. It yields the protein CASSPYGRTDTQYF. The entire variable domain, with the rest obtained from reference TRBV18 and TRBJ2-3, is as follows: NAGVMQNPRHLVRRRGQEARLRCSPMKGHSHVYWYRQLPEEGLKFMVYLQKENIIDESGMPKERFSAEFPKEGPSILRIQQVVRGDSAAYFCASSPYGRTDTQYFGPGTRLTVL.

This clonotype was found a few times. The chain employs TRBV29-1 and TRBJ2-1; tentative D call: TRBD2 (6 bases). The CDR3 is 13 residues long. Germline CDR1 is SQVTM and CDR2 is ANQGSEA. The germline V and J ends were trimmed by 3 bases and 4 bases, with 10 bases remaining between them. Here the CDR3 DNA reads TGCAGCGTTGACGGGAGTCCGTACAATGAGCAGTTCTTC. This codes for CSVDGSPYNEQFF.

This clonotype counts as medium-sized. The genes are TRBV3-1 and TRBJ2-5; 13 bases align to TRBD2. V gave up 1 base and J gave up 5 bases; unmatched junction bases: 4. The CDR3 is 16 residues long. Germline V gene lookup returns CDR1 LGHDT and CDR2 YNNKEL (reference sequence). In nucleotides, the CDR3 is TGTGCCAGCAGCCAAGGACTAGCGGGAGGTGGCGAGACCCAGTACTTC. It codes for CASSQGLAGGGETQYF.

The sample holds a few counts of this clonotype. The chain links TRBV20-1 to TRBJ1-3; D is possibly TRBD1 (5 bases). This CDR3 is 14 amino acids long. V was shortened by 3 bases and J by 0 bases, with 9 bases between the two germline ends. Germline loops: CDR1 DFQATT, CDR2 SNEGSKA (reference sequence). The CDR3 DNA follows: TGCAGTGCTAGTAGGCAGGGCTCTGGAAACACCATATATTTT. It is translated as CSASRQGSGNTIYF.

This chain uses TRBV4-1 with TRBJ1-2, with TRBD1 matching 11 bases. The trim removed 1 base at V and 4 bases at J, leaving 5 bases unmatched. The CDR3 covers 16 residues. The V gene's germline CDR1 is MGHRA and CDR2 YSYEKL. CDR3 region: CASSQAGTGGFYGYTF. The CDR3 DNA is TGCGCCAGCAGCCAAGCCGGGACAGGGGGATTCTATGGCTACACCTTC.

Comment on this clonotype: A read error may be the cause here, since a much bigger clone is one base away. The chain carries TRBV6-2 or TRBV6-3 and TRBJ2-7; D call uncertain. The length of the CDR3 is 11 residues. The germline V gene has CDR1 MNHEY and CDR2 SVGEGT. V lost 7 bases and J 5 bases, leaving 9 bases between the germline ends. CDR3 DNA: TGTGCCAGCAATCCCGGACACGAGCAGTACTTC. Translated: CASNPGHEQYF.